The present TCR beta chain was sequenced within a study of blood T cell repertoires in COVID-19. Study context: There were acute and convalescent COVID-19 samples, and they came from the United States, Italy and Spain. Nucleic acid was either cDNA or gDNA, and it came from T cells, B-cell-depleted T cells, or PBMCs.

This clone was recorded a few times. Using immunoSEQ multiplex PCR, the repertoire was profiled, and TCRdb retains in-frame clones only, with some absent. Here the sample spans 180,000 or so clones, 86% being singletons. The junction had 9 bases not matched to a gene; V was cut back by 1 base and J by 10 bases. The CDR3 has 16 residues. CDR1 and CDR2 from the germline V gene are MGHDK and SYGVNS. This clonotype was sampled from a man in his late teens or twenties with acute or convalescent COVID-19. Sample: peripheral blood. This sequence joins TRBV25-1 and TRBJ1-6, with 8 bases that match TRBD1. CDR3 bases: TGTGCCAGCAGTGAATGGGGGGGACAGGTTGGCTCACCCCTCCACTTT. This gives the protein CASSEWGGQVGSPLHF.